This TCR beta chain is from a study of blood T cell repertoires in COVID-19. Original handling: Estimated nucleated cell counts came from reference gene primer amplification. Clones were read by immunoSEQ multiplex PCR, and TCRdb kept only the in-frame ones, dropping some. V, J and clone size reflect that table, while D and trimming were determined from the DNA. The sample includes 50,000 to 70,000 clones, around nine tenths of them seen just once. Sequencing input: peripheral blood. The clonotype comes from a human donor with active COVID-19. The donor label of this sample is uncertain.

In DNA, the CDR3 is TGTGCCAGCTCACTACTAGCTTCGGGCACCGGGGAGCTGTTTTTT. Amino acid sequence: CASSLLASGTGELFF. The chain carries TRBV18 and TRBJ2-2, with a tentative D call TRBD2 (6 bases). CDR3 size: 15 residues. Germline V gene data show CDR1 as KGHSH and CDR2 as LQKENI. The ends were cut back, 4 bases at V and 4 bases at J, with 13 bases in the middle.